This entry lists 26 T cell receptor beta chains sequenced from one sample in a study of T cell repertoires in cytomegalovirus infection. What these receptors recognize is not known. From the reads, TCRdb called clonotypes with MiXCR, one entry per CDR3 protein. The sample includes around 710,000 distinct CDR3 sequences, 25% to 35% of them seen just once. Sequencing used cultured CD8+ T cells from PBMCs, obtained from culture after CMV antigen stimulation. The receptors shown here come from a human donor in good health (CMV status not recorded). Some clones in this sample may be carry-over from other donors' samples.

This chain uses TRBV10-1 with TRBJ2-7; D is possibly TRBD2 (6 bases). Trimming left V 4 bases short and J 5 bases short, with 12 bases between. The CDR3 extends over 13 amino acids. Germline lookup yields CDR1 WNHNN and CDR2 SYGVQD (reference sequence). CDR3 residues: CASSAASEDEQYF. The CDR3 DNA reads TGCGCCAGCAGTGCGGCTAGCGAGGACGAGCAGTACTTC.

A note on this clonotype: A much larger clone lies one base from this, so it may be a read error. The CDR3 does not close with the conserved phenylalanine or tryptophan, likely indicating a read error. The chain has TRBV12-3 or TRBV12-4 and TRBJ1-1; D not resolved. The CDR3 is made up of 12 amino acids. Trimming took off 1 base at V and 5 bases at J, with 5 bases between the two ends. CDR3 amino acids: CASSLVRTEAFS. CDR3 DNA sequence: TGTGCCAGCAGTTTAGTTCGAACTGAAGCTTTCTCT.

J is TRBJ2-7 and V is TRBV4-3; the D is unclear. Deletions cut 0 bases from V and 2 bases from J, with 5 bases between. Germline loops: CDR1 LGHNA, CDR2 YSLEER. The CDR3 sequence is 13 residues long. This chain's CDR3 is CASSQDLAYEQYV. CDR3 DNA: TGCGCCAGCAGCCAAGATCTGGCCTACGAGCAGTACGTC.

The chain recombines TRBV4-1 with TRBJ2-7; no clear D. V shed 0 bases and J shed 4 bases, with 10 bases lying between them. Germline CDR1 reads MGHRA; CDR2 reads YSYEKL. CDR3 length equals 14 residues. DNA for the CDR3: TGCGCCAGCAGCCAAGAGGCCAAGAGTTACGAGCAGTACTTC. Its protein product is CASSQEAKSYEQYF.

The chain has TRBV27 and TRBJ1-2, with 9 bases fitting TRBD1. Per germline, CDR1 MNHEY and CDR2 SMNVEV (reference sequence). The CDR3 has 16 residues. The V and J ends lost 6 bases and 8 bases, in that order; junction bases with no gene match: 16. The CDR3 DNA sequence: TGTGCCAGCAGGGGGACAGGGTTGTCCCCATTGGGGGGCTACACCTTC. Translated, it gives CASRGTGLSPLGGYTF.

This clonotype was detected only a few times. The chain is built from TRBV9 and TRBJ1-5, with 7 bases that match TRBD1. CDR1 and CDR2 from the germline V gene are SGDLS and YYNGEE. This CDR3 has 16 residues. The trim removed 3 bases at V and 5 bases at J, leaving 11 bases unmatched. The CDR3 DNA is TGTGCCAGCAGCGCCTATGACAGGGCAGGCGATCAGCCCCAGCATTTT. Protein product: CASSAYDRAGDQPQHF.

This chain uses TRBV19 with TRBJ2-3; the match to TRBD1 covers 8 bases. Germline assignment: CDR1 LNHDA and CDR2 SQIVND (reference sequence). V shed 6 bases and J 2 bases; nucleotides not matched to a gene: 7. The CDR3 is made up of 15 amino acids. In DNA form, the CDR3 reads TGTGCCAGTAGCGCCGGGACAGGCCTCACAGATACGCAGTATTTT. Encoded protein: CASSAGTGLTDTQYF. The entire variable domain, with the rest obtained from reference TRBV19 and TRBJ2-3, is as follows: DGGITQSPKYLFRKEGQNVTLSCEQNLNHDAMYWYRQDPGQGLRLIYYSQIVNDFQKGDIAEGYSVSREKKESFPLTVTSAQKNPTAFYLCASSAGTGLTDTQYFGPGTRLTVL.

This clonotype was seen a few times. The J gene is TRBJ2-1, the V gene TRBV9, with D tentatively TRBD1 (6 bases). Trimming left V 7 bases short and J 4 bases short, with 12 bases between. Germline V gene sequence: CDR1 SGDLS, CDR2 YYNGEE. The CDR3 has 13 amino acids. The CDR3 region is CASEAGDYNEQFF. CDR3 coding DNA: TGTGCCAGCGAGGCAGGGGATTACAATGAGCAGTTCTTC.

The rearrangement uses TRBV11-3 and TRBJ2-3; a weak D match, TRBD2 (5 bases). Between the trimmed V and J ends, which lost 5 bases and 2 bases, there was a span of 8 bases. This CDR3 spans 13 amino acids. Germline CDR1 SGHNT, CDR2 YENEEA. CDR3 region: CASSTLDTDTQYF. As DNA, the CDR3 is TGTGCCAGCAGCACACTAGACACAGATACGCAGTATTTT.

This sequence joins TRBV19 and TRBJ2-5; 7 nucleotides line up with TRBD1. Germline trimming cut 6 bases from V and 0 bases from J; bases unmatched to any gene: 4. This CDR3 spans 14 amino acids. Germline V lookup: CDR1 LNHDA, CDR2 SQIVND (reference sequence). The CDR3 is CASSRQGNQETQYF. As DNA, the CDR3 is TGTGCCAGTAGCCGACAGGGCAACCAAGAGACCCAGTACTTC. Drawing the rest from reference TRBV19 and TRBJ2-5, the complete variable domain is DGGITQSPKYLFRKEGQNVTLSCEQNLNHDAMYWYRQDPGQGLRLIYYSQIVNDFQKGDIAEGYSVSREKKESFPLTVTSAQKNPTAFYLCASSRQGNQETQYFGPGTRLLVL.

This chain links TRBV7-4 with TRBJ1-2; no clear D gene. The CDR3 loop spans 12 amino acids. Per germline, CDR1 SGHVT and CDR2 SQSDAQ. V was shortened by 1 base and J by 12 bases, with 12 bases between the two germline ends. CDR3 sequence reads: CASSLGPEGHTF. CDR3 coding DNA: TGTGCCAGCAGCTTAGGGCCCGAAGGGCACACCTTC. Full variable domain (outside the CDR3, taken from reference TRBV7-4 and TRBJ1-2): GAGVSQSPRYKVAKRGRDVALRCDSISGHVTLYWYRQTLGQGSEVLTYSQSDAQRDKSGRPSGRFSAERPERSVSTLKIQRTEQGDSAVYLCASSLGPEGHTFGSGTRLTVV.

The chain recombines TRBV19 with TRBJ2-1; no clear D gene. V dropped 3 bases and J dropped 9 bases, with 15 bases sitting between them. From germline, CDR1 is LNHDA and CDR2 SQIVND (reference sequence). CDR3 length: 14 residues. This CDR3 reads CASSIGVITGEQFF. CDR3 sequence (DNA): TGTGCCAGTAGTATTGGGGTGATAACTGGTGAGCAGTTCTTC.

This chain connects TRBV19 to TRBJ2-3; a possible D gene is TRBD1 (5 bases). The CDR3 contains 15 residues. Trimming removed 5 bases from V and 4 bases from J, with 16 bases in between. Per the germline V gene, CDR1 is LNHDA and CDR2 is SQIVND (reference sequence). The CDR3 DNA is TGTGCCAGTAGTTTCCGCCAGGGAAAGTCAGATACGCAGTATTTT. Translating it yields CASSFRQGKSDTQYF.

The chain combines TRBV5-1 with TRBJ2-1, with 9 bases fitting TRBD2. In germline, CDR1 is SGHRS, CDR2 YFSETQ. V trimming: 0 bases; J trimming: 8 bases; junction bases outside the gene matches: 9. This CDR3 is 16 amino acids long. The CDR3 nucleotides read TGCGCCAGCAGCTTGGCCCCAGCGGGGGGCGGGGATGAGCAGTTCTTC. This gives the protein CASSLAPAGGGDEQFF. Complete variable domain (other parts from reference TRBV5-1 and TRBJ2-1): KAGVTQTPRYLIKTRGQQVTLSCSPISGHRSVSWYQQTPGQGLQFLFEYFSETQRNKGNFPGRFSGRQFSNSRSEMNVSTLELGDSALYLCASSLAPAGGGDEQFFGPGTRLTVL.

The V gene is TRBV20-1, the J gene TRBJ1-1; D not resolved. The ends were cut back, 6 bases at V and 5 bases at J, with 10 bases in the middle. This CDR3 contains 11 residues. Germline CDR1 DFQATT, CDR2 SNEGSKA (reference sequence). The CDR3 region has the DNA TGCAGTGCGCCCCAGAGAACTGAAGCTTTCTTT. Translated: CSAPQRTEAFF.

This clonotype was seen more than once but under ten times. The V call is TRBV4-1, the J call TRBJ1-5, with 7 bases that match TRBD1. CDR3 length equals 14 residues. V gave up 1 base and J gave up 5 bases; unmatched junction bases: 2. CDR1 is MGHRA, CDR2 YSYEKL, per germline. Written as DNA, the CDR3 is TGCGCCAGCAGCCAAGTTACAGGGGATCAGCCCCAGCATTTT. Protein sequence: CASSQVTGDQPQHF.

This chain connects TRBV5-4 to TRBJ1-1, with no clear D. V gave up 0 bases and J gave up 7 bases, with 7 bases separating them. CDR1 and CDR2 from the germline V gene are SGHNT and YYREEE (reference sequence). The CDR3 has 12 amino acids. CDR3 sequence: CASSLGKGEAFF. The CDR3 nucleotides read TGTGCCAGCAGCTTGGGTAAGGGTGAAGCTTTCTTT.

V and J are TRBV6-2 or TRBV6-3 and TRBJ2-7, with D hard to call. Trimming cost V 4 bases and J 0 bases, with 7 bases left between them. The V gene's germline CDR1 is MNHEY and CDR2 SVGEGT. The CDR3 is 13 amino acids. As DNA, the CDR3 is TGTGCCAGCAGTTGGAGCCTCTCCTACGAGCAGTACGTC. This translates into CASSWSLSYEQYV.

This clonotype has just a few counts. CDR3 in DNA: TGTGCCAGCAGTTCGCGGGATGCTGCCCGTGGGTCCTACGAGCAGTACTTC. Translated: CASSSRDAARGSYEQYF. V is TRBV6-8 and J is TRBJ2-7; weak D call: TRBD2 (6 bases). Germline values: CDR1 MNHGY, CDR2 SAAAGT. The CDR3 runs to 17 residues. The ends were cut back, 4 bases at V and 1 base at J, with 20 bases in the middle.

CDR3 residues: CASSFGGAFEQFF. The CDR3 region has the DNA TGTGCCAGCAGCTTCGGGGGCGCCTTTGAGCAGTTCTTC. The genes are TRBV7-6 and TRBJ2-1; D tentatively fits TRBD1 or TRBD2 (6 bases each). Germline V lookup: CDR1 SGHVS, CDR2 FNYEAQ. The CDR3 runs 13 residues. The V gene lost 3 bases and the J gene lost 9 bases, with 12 bases spanning the gap.

This clonotype was seen a few times. The chain joins TRBV6-5 to TRBJ2-1; D is possibly TRBD2 (5 bases). Trimming shortened V by 7 bases and J by 5 bases, and 12 bases separated the two germline ends. Per germline, CDR1 MNHEY and CDR2 SVGAGI. CDR3 size: 13 residues. CDR3 region: CASTFGLDNEQFF. As DNA, the CDR3 is TGTGCCAGCACCTTCGGACTGGACAATGAGCAGTTCTTC.

The CDR3, as DNA: TGCGCCAGCAGCGCCCCCGGGACAGCTAATTCACCCCTCCACTTT. Protein product: CASSAPGTANSPLHF. The chain uses TRBV4-1 and TRBJ1-6, with 7 bases lining up with TRBD1. J lost 6 bases, V lost 5 bases, and 7 bases had no gene match. Germline CDR1 is MGHRA and CDR2 is YSYEKL. CDR3 length: 15 amino acids.

This clonotype turned up a few times. V is TRBV12-5 and J is TRBJ1-3; D remains ambiguous. The germline V gene encodes CDR1 LGHNT and CDR2 FRNRAP. The CDR3 is 14 residues long. The ends were cut back, 1 base at V and 1 base at J, with 5 bases in the middle. CDR3 nucleotides: TGTGCTAGTGGTTTGGGTACTTCTGGAAACACCATATATTTT. Protein sequence: CASGLGTSGNTIYF.

The chain uses TRBV4-1 and TRBJ1-1, with D tentatively TRBD1 (5 bases). The CDR3 length is 13 residues. Trimming cost V 3 bases and J 6 bases, with 11 bases left between them. Germline loops: CDR1 MGHRA, CDR2 YSYEKL. For the CDR3, the DNA is TGCGCCAGCAGCCAGTCCGGGGCGGCTGAAGCTTTCTTT. It codes for CASSQSGAAEAFF.

The sample holds a few counts of this clonotype. The chain has TRBV20-1 and TRBJ2-7; D might be TRBD1 (5 bases). Germline V CDR1 and CDR2: DFQATT, SNEGSKA (reference sequence). Trimming removed 3 bases from V and 4 bases from J, with 10 bases in between. This CDR3 has 12 amino acids. The CDR3 is CSAREQAYEQYV. CDR3 DNA: TGCAGTGCTAGGGAACAGGCTTACGAGCAGTACGTC.

The sample holds one count of this clonotype. The final CDR3 position lacks the conserved phenylalanine or tryptophan, pointing to a likely read error. This chain connects TRBV12-3 or TRBV12-4 to TRBJ1-5, with D unresolved. Trimming took off 5 bases at V and 2 bases at J, with 7 bases between the two ends. The CDR3 covers 13 residues. CDR3 sequence (DNA): TGTGCCAGCAGTCTTACCGGCAATCAGCCCCAGCATTTG. This sequence encodes CASSLTGNQPQHL.